This is a list of T cell receptor beta chains from one sample in a study of cytomegalovirus exposure and HLA in healthy donors. Profiled with immunoSEQ multiplex PCR; TCRdb holds only in-frame clones, not every one. The repertoire includes 150,000 to 200,000 clones, 87% of them detected once, and around 0.25% sits in the top ten. Source material: PBMCs. These receptors originate from a girl under two years old in good health and CMV-seronegative. Each CDR3 is given with its conserved first and last residue. The D gene is left open where the match is weak. Only some rows state a clone size, as once, few, many or a class for expanded clones.

j_call | cdr3_length | d_call | clone_size | v_call | cdr3_aa | cdr3_nt
TRBJ2-1 | 14 | NA | NA | TRBV6-5 | CASSYSSARSEQFF | TGTGCCAGCAGTTACTCTAGCGCGCGGAGTGAGCAGTTCTTC
TRBJ2-2 | 15 | NA | NA | TRBV12-5 | CASGLVVRDTGELFF | TGTGCTAGTGGTTTGGTTGTCAGGGACACCGGGGAGCTGTTTTTT
TRBJ2-2 | 16 | NA | NA | TRBV15 | CATSREYRQNTGELFF | TGTGCCACCAGCAGAGAGTACAGACAGAACACCGGGGAGCTGTTTTTT
TRBJ2-3 | 14 | NA | NA | TRBV9 | CASRAGPSTDTQYF | TGTGCCAGCCGAGCGGGTCCGTCCACAGATACGCAGTATTTT
TRBJ1-6 | 15 | NA | NA | TRBV6-1 | CASSELGGYNSPLHF | TGTGCCAGCAGTGAACTGGGGGGCTATAATTCACCCCTCCACTTT
TRBJ1-2 | 17 | NA | NA | TRBV4-1 | CASSQVGGRAGLYGYTF | TGCGCCAGCAGCCAAGTTGGCGGCAGGGCCGGCCTTTATGGCTACACCTTC
TRBJ1-2 | 14 | NA | NA | TRBV27 | CASTTTGGGSDYTF | TGTGCCAGCACCACGACGGGGGGAGGTAGTGACTACACCTTC
TRBJ1-3 | 15 | TRBD1 | NA | TRBV30 | CAWNRDRLNLNTIYF | TGTGCCTGGAACCGGGACAGACTTAACCTAAACACCATATATTTT
TRBJ2-1 | 14 | TRBD2 | NA | TRBV30 | CAWSGGLAVSEQFF | TGTGCCTGGAGTGGGGGACTAGCAGTCAGCGAGCAGTTCTTC
TRBJ2-5 | 12 | NA | NA | TRBV29-1 | CSVVATGETQYF | TGCAGCGTTGTGGCCACGGGAGAGACCCAGTACTTC
TRBJ1-6 | 14 | NA | NA | TRBV27 | CASSLIQGSSPLHF | TGTGCCAGCAGTTTAATACAGGGTTCATCACCCCTCCACTTT
TRBJ2-7 | 14 | TRBD1 | NA | TRBV6-5 | CASSQYRGTYEQYF | TGTGCCAGCAGTCAATACAGGGGTACCTACGAGCAGTACTTC
TRBJ1-2 | 19 | TRBD1 | NA | TRBV5-1 | CASSPGTGGRGISGYGYTF | TGCGCCAGCAGCCCCGGGACAGGGGGCCGTGGAATAAGTGGCTATGGCTACACCTTC
TRBJ2-7 | 16 | TRBD2 | once | TRBV2 | CASSAGTSGLGSRQYF | TGTGCCAGCAGTGCCGGGACTAGCGGGCTCGGGAGTCGGCAGTACTTC